The present T cell receptor (beta chain) was sequenced within a study of T cell repertoires in cytomegalovirus infection. Whole-study context: The authors used CMV epitopes that were HLA-C-restricted (recently identified) and HLA-B-restricted (well studied). CMV infection and matching HLA type were both indicated by public TCR beta signatures. Study results and limitations: Cumulative public TCR beta family frequency identified CMV carriers with the relevant HLA. What dominated the ex vivo response were HLA-C-restricted CMV-specific TCR beta clonotypes.

This clonotype has a count of ten or more. Its matching antigen is unknown. Germline V CDR1 and CDR2: SGHTA, FQGNSA. There are 16 residues in the CDR3. V shed 1 base and J 5 bases; nucleotides not matched to a gene: 11. TCRdb independently ran MiXCR on the reads; one entry per CDR3 protein. The repertoire has tens of thousands of distinct CDR3 sequences, about 21% of them found once; the top ten carry approximately 55%. The J gene is TRBJ2-7, the V gene TRBV7-2, with 7 bases fitting TRBD1. This TCR came from a human donor in good health (CMV status not recorded). Some clones in this sample may be carry-over from other donors' samples. The sequencing here drew on CD8+ T cells from cultured PBMCs, taken from culture after CMV antigen stimulation. The CDR3 loop reads CASSLGFRGGKNEQYF. The CDR3, as DNA: TGTGCCAGCAGCTTAGGGTTCCGAGGGGGCAAGAACGAGCAGTACTTC.